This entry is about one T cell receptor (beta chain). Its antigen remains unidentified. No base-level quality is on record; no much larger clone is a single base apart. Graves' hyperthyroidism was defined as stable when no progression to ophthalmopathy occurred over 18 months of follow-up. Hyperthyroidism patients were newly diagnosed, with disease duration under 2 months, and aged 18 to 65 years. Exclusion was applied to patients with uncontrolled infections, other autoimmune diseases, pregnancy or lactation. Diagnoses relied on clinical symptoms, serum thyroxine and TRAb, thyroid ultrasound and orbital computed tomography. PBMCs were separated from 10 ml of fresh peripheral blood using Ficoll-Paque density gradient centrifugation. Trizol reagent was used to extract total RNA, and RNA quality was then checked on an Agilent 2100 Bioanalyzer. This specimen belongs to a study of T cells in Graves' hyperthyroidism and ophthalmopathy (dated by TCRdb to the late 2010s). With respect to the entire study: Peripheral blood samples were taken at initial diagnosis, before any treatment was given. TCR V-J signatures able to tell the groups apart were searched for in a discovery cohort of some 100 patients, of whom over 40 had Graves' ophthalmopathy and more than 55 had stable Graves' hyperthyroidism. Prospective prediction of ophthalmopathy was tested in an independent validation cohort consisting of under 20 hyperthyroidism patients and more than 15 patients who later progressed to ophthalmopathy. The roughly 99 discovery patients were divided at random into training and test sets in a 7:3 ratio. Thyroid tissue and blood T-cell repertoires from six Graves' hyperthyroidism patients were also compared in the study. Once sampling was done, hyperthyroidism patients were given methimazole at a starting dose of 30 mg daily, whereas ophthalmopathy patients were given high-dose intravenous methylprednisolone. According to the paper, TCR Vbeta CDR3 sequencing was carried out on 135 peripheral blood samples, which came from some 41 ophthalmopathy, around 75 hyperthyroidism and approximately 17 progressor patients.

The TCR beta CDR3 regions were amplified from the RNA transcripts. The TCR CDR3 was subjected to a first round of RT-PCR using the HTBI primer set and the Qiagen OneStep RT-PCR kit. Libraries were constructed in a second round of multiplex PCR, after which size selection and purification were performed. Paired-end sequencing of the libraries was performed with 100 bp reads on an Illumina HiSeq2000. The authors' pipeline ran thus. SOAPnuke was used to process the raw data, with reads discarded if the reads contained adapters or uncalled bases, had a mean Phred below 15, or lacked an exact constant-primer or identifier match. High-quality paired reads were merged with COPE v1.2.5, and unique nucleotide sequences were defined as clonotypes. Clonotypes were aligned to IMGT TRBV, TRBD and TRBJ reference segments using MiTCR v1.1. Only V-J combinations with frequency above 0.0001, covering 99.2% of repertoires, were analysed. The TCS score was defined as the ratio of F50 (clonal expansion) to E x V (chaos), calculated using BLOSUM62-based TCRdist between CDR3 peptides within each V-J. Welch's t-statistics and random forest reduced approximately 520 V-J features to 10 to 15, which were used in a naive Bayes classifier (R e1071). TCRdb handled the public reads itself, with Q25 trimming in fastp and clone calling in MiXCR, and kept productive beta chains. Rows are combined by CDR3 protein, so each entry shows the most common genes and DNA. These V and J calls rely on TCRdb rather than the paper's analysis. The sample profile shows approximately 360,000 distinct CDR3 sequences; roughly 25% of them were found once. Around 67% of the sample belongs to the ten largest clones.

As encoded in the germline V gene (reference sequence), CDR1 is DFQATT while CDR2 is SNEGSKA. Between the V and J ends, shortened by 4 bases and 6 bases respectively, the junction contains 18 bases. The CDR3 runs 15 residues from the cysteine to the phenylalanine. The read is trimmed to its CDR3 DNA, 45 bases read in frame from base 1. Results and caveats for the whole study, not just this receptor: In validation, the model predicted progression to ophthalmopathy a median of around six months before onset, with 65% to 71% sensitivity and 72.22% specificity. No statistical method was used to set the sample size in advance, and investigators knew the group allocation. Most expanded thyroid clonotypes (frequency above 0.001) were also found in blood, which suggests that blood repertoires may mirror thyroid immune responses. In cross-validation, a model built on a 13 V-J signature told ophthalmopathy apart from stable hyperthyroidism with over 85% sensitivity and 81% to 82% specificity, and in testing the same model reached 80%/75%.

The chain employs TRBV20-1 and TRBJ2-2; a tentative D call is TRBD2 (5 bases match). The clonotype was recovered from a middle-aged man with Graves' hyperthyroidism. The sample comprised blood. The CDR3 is CSAKISGRAAGELFF. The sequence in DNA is TGCAGTGCTAAAATCTCGGGAAGAGCGGCCGGGGAGCTGTTTTTT.